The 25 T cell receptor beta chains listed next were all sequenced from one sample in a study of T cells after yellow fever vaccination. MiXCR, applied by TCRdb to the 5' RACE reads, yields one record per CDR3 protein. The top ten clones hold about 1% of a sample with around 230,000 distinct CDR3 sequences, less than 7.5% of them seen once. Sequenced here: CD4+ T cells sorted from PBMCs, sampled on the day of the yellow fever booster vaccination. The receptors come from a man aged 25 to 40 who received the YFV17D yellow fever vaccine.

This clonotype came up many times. In DNA, the CDR3 is TGTGCCAGCAGCTTAAACGGATTGTACAATGAGCAGTTCTTC. This translates into CASSLNGLYNEQFF. The chain employs TRBV7-9 and TRBJ2-1; D call uncertain. Germline lookup yields CDR1 SEHNR and CDR2 FQNEAQ (reference sequence). The CDR3 sequence is 14 residues long. V lost 2 bases and J 4 bases, leaving 9 bases between the germline ends.

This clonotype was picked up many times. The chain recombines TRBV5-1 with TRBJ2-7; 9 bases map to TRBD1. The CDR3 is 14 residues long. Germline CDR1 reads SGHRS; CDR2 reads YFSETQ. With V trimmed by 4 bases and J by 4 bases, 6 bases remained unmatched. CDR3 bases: TGCGCCAGCAGCGAGCGGACAGGGGAATACGAGCAGTACTTC. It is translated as CASSERTGEYEQYF.

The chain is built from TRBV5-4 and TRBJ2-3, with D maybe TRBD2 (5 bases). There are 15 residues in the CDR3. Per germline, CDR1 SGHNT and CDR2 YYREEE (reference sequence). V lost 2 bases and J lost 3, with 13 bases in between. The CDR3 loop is CASSFPGDTTDTQYF. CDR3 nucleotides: TGTGCCAGCAGCTTCCCCGGGGATACTACAGATACGCAGTATTTT.

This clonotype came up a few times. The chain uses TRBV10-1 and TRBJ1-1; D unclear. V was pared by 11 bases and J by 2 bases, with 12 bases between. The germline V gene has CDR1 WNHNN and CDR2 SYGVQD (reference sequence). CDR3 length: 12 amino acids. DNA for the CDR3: TGCGCCTCCCGGGGATCCAACACTGAAGCTTTCTTT. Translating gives CASRGSNTEAFF.

CDR3 nucleotides: TGTGCCAGTTCTAACCGATACTATGGCTACACCTTC. The encoded protein is CASSNRYYGYTF. This chain uses TRBV19 with TRBJ1-2; D gene uncertain. The CDR3 totals 12 residues. Germline loops: CDR1 LNHDA, CDR2 SQIVND (reference sequence). Trimming pared 8 bases from V and 3 bases from J, leaving 10 bases between.

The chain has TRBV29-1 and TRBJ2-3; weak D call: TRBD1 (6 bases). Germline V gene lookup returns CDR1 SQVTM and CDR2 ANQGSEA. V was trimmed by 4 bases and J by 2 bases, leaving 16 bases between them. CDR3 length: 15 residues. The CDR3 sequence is CSVGARMGATDTQYF. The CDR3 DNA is TGCAGCGTTGGGGCGAGGATGGGGGCCACAGATACGCAGTATTTT.

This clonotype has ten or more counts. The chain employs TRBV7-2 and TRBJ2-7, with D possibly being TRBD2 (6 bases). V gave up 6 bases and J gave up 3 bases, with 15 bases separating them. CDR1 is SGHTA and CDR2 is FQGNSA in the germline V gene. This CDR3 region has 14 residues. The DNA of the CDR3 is TGTGCCAGCAGAAAAAGCGGGTTTGGCTACGAGCAGTACTTC. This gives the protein CASRKSGFGYEQYF.

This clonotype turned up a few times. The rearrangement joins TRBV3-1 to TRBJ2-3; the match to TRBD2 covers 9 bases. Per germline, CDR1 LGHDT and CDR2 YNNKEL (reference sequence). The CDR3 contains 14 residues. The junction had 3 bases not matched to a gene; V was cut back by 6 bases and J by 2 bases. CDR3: CASSASGNTDTQYF. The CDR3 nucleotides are TGTGCCAGCAGTGCTAGCGGGAACACAGATACGCAGTATTTT.

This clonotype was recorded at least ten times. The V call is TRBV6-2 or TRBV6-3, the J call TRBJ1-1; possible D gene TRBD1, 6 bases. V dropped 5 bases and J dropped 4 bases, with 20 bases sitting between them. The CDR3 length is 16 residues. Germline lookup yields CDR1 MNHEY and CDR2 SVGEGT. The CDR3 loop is CASSNHAGGPGTEAFF. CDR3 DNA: TGTGCCAGCAGTAACCACGCGGGGGGGCCCGGCACTGAAGCTTTCTTT.

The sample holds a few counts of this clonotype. CDR3 DNA sequence: TGTGCCAGCAGTTGGAGGATTCCCTCCTACAATGAGCAGTTCTTC. Translating gives CASSWRIPSYNEQFF. This rearrangement joins TRBV27 to TRBJ2-1; possible D gene TRBD2, 5 bases. Per the germline V gene, CDR1 is MNHEY and CDR2 is SMNVEV (reference sequence). The V and J ends lost 4 bases and 0 bases respectively, with 10 bases between them. The CDR3 loop spans 15 amino acids.

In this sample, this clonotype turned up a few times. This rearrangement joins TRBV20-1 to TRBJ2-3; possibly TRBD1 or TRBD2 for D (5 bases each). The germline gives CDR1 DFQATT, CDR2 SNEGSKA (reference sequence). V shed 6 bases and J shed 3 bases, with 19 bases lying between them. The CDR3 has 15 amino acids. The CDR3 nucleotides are TGCAGTGCGCTCGACAGTTCCGGGGTTACAGATACGCAGTATTTT. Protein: CSALDSSGVTDTQYF.

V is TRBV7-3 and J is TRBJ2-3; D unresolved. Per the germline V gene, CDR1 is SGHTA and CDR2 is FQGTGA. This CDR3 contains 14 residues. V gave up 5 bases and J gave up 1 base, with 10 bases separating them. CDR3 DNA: TGTGCCAGCAGCCGGACGCTGGGCACAGATACGCAGTATTTT. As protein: CASSRTLGTDTQYF. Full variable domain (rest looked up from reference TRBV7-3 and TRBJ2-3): GAGVSQTPSNKVTEKGKYVELRCDPISGHTALYWYRQSLGQGPEFLIYFQGTGAADDSGLPNDRFFAVRPEGSVSTLKIQRTERGDSAVYLCASSRTLGTDTQYFGPGTRLTVL.

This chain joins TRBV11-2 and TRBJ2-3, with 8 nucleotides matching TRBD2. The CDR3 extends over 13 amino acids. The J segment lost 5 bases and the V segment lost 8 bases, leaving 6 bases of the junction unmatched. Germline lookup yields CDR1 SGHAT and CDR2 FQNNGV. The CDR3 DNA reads TGTGCCAGCGCAGCGGGAGTCATAGATACGCAGTATTTT. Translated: CASAAGVIDTQYF.

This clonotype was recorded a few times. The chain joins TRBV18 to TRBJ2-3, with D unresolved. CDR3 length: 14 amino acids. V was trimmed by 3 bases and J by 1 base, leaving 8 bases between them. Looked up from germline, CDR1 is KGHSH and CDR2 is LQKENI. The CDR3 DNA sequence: TGTGCCAGCTCACCCGGGCTTCGCACAGATACGCAGTATTTT. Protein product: CASSPGLRTDTQYF.

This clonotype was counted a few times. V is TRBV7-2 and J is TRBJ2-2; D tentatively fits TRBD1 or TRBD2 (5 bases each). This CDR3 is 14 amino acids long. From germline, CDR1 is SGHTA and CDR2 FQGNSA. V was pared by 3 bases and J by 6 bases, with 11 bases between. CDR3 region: CASSFGTRSGELFF. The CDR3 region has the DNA TGTGCCAGCAGCTTTGGGACGCGATCCGGGGAGCTGTTTTTT.

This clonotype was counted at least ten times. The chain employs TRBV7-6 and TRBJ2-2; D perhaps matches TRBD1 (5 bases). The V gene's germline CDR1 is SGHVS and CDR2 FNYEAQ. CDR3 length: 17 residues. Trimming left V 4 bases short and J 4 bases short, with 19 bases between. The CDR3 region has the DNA TGTGCCAGCAGCTCCCCCCTGGGCAGGGCGACCACCGGGGAGCTGTTTTTT. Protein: CASSSPLGRATTGELFF.

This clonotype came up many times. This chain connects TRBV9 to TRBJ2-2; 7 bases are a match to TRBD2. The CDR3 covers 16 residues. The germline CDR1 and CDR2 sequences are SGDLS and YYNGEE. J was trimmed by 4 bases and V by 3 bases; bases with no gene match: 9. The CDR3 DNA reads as TGTGCCAGCAGCGACCGGGACTATCCTTTCACCGGGGAGCTGTTTTTT. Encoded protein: CASSDRDYPFTGELFF.

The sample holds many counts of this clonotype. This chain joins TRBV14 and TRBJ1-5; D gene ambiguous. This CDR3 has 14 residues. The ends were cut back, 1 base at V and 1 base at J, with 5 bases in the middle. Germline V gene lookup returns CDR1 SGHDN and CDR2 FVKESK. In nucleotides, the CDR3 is TGTGCCAGCAGCCAAGGGTTCAGCAATCAGCCCCAGCATTTT. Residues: CASSQGFSNQPQHF. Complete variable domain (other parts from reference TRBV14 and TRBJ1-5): EAGVTQFPSHSVIEKGQTVTLRCDPISGHDNLYWYRRVMGKEIKFLLHFVKESKQDESGMPNNRFLAERTGGTYSTLKVQPAELEDSGVYFCASSQGFSNQPQHFGDGTRLSIL.

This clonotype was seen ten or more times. In nucleotides, the CDR3 is TGTGCCAGCAGCCCCATGGGTAGGGGTGAAGCTTTCTTT. This gives the protein CASSPMGRGEAFF. This chain connects TRBV5-4 to TRBJ1-1; a possible D gene is TRBD1 (5 bases). The germline gives CDR1 SGHNT, CDR2 YYREEE (reference sequence). CDR3 size: 13 residues. Between the trimmed V and J ends, which lost 4 bases and 7 bases, there was a span of 14 bases.

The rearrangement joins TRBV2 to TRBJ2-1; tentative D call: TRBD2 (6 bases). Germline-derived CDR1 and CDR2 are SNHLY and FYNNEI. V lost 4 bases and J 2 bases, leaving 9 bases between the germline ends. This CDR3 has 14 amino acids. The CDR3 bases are TGTGCCAGCAGTGGCTCGGGAGCCTACAATGAGCAGTTCTTC. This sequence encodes CASSGSGAYNEQFF.

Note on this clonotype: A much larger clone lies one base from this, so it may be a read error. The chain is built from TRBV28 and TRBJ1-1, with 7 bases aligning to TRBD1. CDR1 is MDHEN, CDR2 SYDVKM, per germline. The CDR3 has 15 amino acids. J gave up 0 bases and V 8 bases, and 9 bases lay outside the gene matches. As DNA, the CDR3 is TGTGCCAGCCAAGGAGGGGGCAAGCTGAACACTGAAGCTTTCTTT. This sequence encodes CASQGGGKLNTEAFF.

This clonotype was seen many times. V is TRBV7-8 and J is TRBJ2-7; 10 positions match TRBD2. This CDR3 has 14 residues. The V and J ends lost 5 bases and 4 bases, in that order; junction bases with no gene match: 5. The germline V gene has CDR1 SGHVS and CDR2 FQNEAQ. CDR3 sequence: CASSPRTSGYEQYF. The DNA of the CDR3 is TGTGCCAGCAGCCCCCGGACTAGCGGATACGAGCAGTACTTC.

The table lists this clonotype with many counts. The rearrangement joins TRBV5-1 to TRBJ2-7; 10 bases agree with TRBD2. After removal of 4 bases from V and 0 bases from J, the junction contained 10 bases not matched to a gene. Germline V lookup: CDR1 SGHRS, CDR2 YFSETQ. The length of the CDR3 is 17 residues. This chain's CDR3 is CASSRGTSVQSSYEQYF. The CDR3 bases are TGCGCCAGCAGCAGGGGGACTAGCGTCCAAAGCTCCTACGAGCAGTACTTC. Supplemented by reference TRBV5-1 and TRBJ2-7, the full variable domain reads KAGVTQTPRYLIKTRGQQVTLSCSPISGHRSVSWYQQTPGQGLQFLFEYFSETQRNKGNFPGRFSGRQFSNSRSEMNVSTLELGDSALYLCASSRGTSVQSSYEQYFGPGTRLTVT.

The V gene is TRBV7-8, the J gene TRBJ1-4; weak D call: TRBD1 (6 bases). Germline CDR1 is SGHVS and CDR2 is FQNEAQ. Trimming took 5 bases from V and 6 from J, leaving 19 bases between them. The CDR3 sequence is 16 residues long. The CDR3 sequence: CASSPTQGFPYEKLFF. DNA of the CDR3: TGTGCCAGCAGCCCAACCCAGGGGTTCCCCTATGAAAAACTGTTTTTT.

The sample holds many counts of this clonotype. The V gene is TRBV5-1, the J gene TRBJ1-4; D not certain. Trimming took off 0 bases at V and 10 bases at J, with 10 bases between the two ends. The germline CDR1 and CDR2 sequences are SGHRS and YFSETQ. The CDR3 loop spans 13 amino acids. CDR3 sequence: CASSLDYGGKLFF. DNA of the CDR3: TGCGCCAGCAGCTTGGATTATGGTGGAAAACTGTTTTTT.